This TCR beta chain was captured by sequencing in a study of PD-1 blockade in classical Hodgkin lymphoma (dated by TCRdb to 2020 to 2022). Study-level background: Nivolumab dosing was 3 mg/kg intravenously every 2 weeks, continuing until either disease progression or unacceptable toxicity. To define a peripheral blood immune signature of response to PD-1 blockade in classical Hodgkin lymphoma, the study combined TCR beta sequencing with CyTOF. Beyond this particular receptor, the publication reports: Only a single clinical trial cohort was studied, and what caused the repertoire differences, possibly disease activity or prior therapy, remained undefined. Among trial patients, those achieving complete response had baseline diversity similar to that of newly diagnosed patients, while diversity was significantly lower in partial responders and progressors. Patients starting nivolumab less than 1 year after ASCT had lower diversity and were excluded from later analyses to avoid confounding by immune reconstitution. Baseline TCR diversity was reported to be lower in newly diagnosed patients than in healthy donors, and even lower in relapsed/refractory patients. CD4+ but not CD8+ TCR diversity rose significantly by C4D1 (p=0.0027 vs p=0.16), most apparent in complete responders (p=0.02).

Genomic DNA was isolated using the Qiagen DNeasy kit from unsorted PBMCs as well as from negatively selected CD4+ and CD8+ fractions. Amplification of TCR beta CDR3 regions was done by immunoSEQ multiplex PCR with primers that anneal to V and J segments. Amplification bias was minimized using a synthetic immune receptor repertoire, and residual bias was removed computationally after sequencing. As for the original processing: Repertoire diversity was quantified as the Shannon entropy index using custom Python scripts. Unsorted, CD4+ and CD8+ repertoires were examined separately, except in combined analyses, for which CD4+ and CD8+ sequences were merged in silico. A clone was considered expanded if an increase in frequency of at least 2-fold after treatment relative to C1D1 was found, and a pseudocount of 0.5 was applied to clones undetected at baseline. Singleton clones were defined as clones with 0 or 1 copy at C1D1, and non-singleton clones were defined as clones with 2 or more copies. Clones expanded in unsorted samples were assigned a CD4+, CD8+ or unknown annotation through matching of protein sequences in sorted samples from the same patient. Wilcoxon tests on paired samples were used to test diversity changes from C1D1 to C4D1. TCRdb limited this immuneACCESS table to in-frame rearrangements with V and J called. A share of clones is missing; checked studies link under half to unresolved V genes, and the rest is unexplained. V and J calls and clone size are those listed in that table; D and trimming were worked out from the DNA. The sample records roughly 49,000 clones, around 87% of which are singletons. 11% to 15% of the sample is taken by the ten largest.

This sample's time point label indicates: cycle 4 day 1 (C4D1), after 6 weeks of nivolumab. Every trial patient had relapsed following autologous stem cell transplantation, and prior brentuximab vedotin exposure was what differed among cohorts A, B and C. The trial cohort included around 60 patients with relapsed/refractory classical Hodgkin lymphoma, and each patient had a best overall response of complete response, partial response or progressive disease. In the multi-cohort phase II CheckMate 205 trial, trial patients received single-agent nivolumab. An independent review committee assessed best overall response using the 2007 International Working Group response criteria. Trial PBMCs were collected immediately before nivolumab initiation (C1D1) and during therapy at cycle 2 day 1 and cycle 4 day 1. After peripheral blood was drawn into 8 mL Vacutainer Cell Preparation Tubes, PBMCs were isolated by centrifugation and then cryopreserved.

With respect to this clone: There is no known antigen for this receptor. One base away there is no much larger clone; base qualities are not given.

The cysteine opens and the phenylalanine closes a CDR3 of 14 amino acids. Only CDR3 DNA remains: 42 bases, in frame from the first base. The junction carries 13 bases between V and J, which are trimmed by 4 bases and 3 bases respectively. CDR1 and CDR2 were assigned from the germline V gene (reference sequence) as GTSNPN and SVGIG. The receptor comes from a human donor with classical Hodgkin lymphoma. Recombination joined TRBV30 with TRBJ1-3; no D gene can be assigned with confidence. The sample consisted of peripheral blood mononuclear cells (PBMCs), taken before the fourth cycle of nivolumab. The CDR3 here reads CAWNLQANGNTIYF. The DNA reads TGTGCCTGGAATCTCCAGGCTAATGGAAACACCATATATTTT.